This T cell receptor beta chain was sequenced in a study of T cell responses to AZD1222 COVID-19 vaccine. General observations from the study: Researchers took repertoire samples only after the peak T cell response had come.

This clone was seen only once. Its cognate antigen is unknown. The CDR3 totals 18 residues. From germline, CDR1 is LNHDA and CDR2 SQIVND (reference sequence). The V and J ends lost 2 bases and 2 bases, in that order; junction bases with no gene match: 10. Sequencing used immunoSEQ multiplex PCR; TCRdb keeps in-frame clones, though not all of them. The data hold some 98,000 clones, with over 75% observed a single time. The sequencing used peripheral blood, collected on day 0 of AZD1222 vaccination. The sequence was collected from an adult in good health. The chain has TRBV19 and TRBJ1-2; 11 bases agree with TRBD1. CDR3 bases: TGTGCCAGTAGTATACGAGGACAGGGGGCAAACTCCAACTATGGCTACACCTTC. Translated: CASSIRGQGANSNYGYTF.